This is a list of T cell receptor beta chains from one sample in a study of blood T cell repertoires in COVID-19. Clones were read by immunoSEQ multiplex PCR, and TCRdb kept only the in-frame ones, dropping some. The profile covers about 250,000 clones, with about 80% appearing a single time and 3% to 4.5% taken by the ten largest. Sequencing used PBMCs or T cells enriched from blood (not recorded which). All receptors derive from a middle-aged woman who had been exposed to COVID-19. Each CDR3 is given with its conserved first and last residue. The D gene is left open where the match is weak. Size is omitted from some rows. Given values are once, few, many or a class for expanded clones.

.,TRBV19,few,TRBJ1-4,TGTGCCAGTAGTACCCAGGGAAGACCTAATGAAAAACTGTTTTTT,CASSTQGRPNEKLFF
.,TRBV7-3,.,TRBJ1-6,TGTGCCAGCAGATCAACCGGGACTCCAAGCAGTCCCCTCCACTTT,CASRSTGTPSSPLHF
TRBD2,TRBV5-4,.,TRBJ2-7,TGTGCCAGCAGCTTGAGTTCTAGCGGGGGTTACGAGCAGTACTTC,CASSLSSSGGYEQYF
.,TRBV24-1,.,TRBJ1-2,TGTGCCACCAGTGCTACACAGGGCGTCGATGGCTACACCTTC,CATSATQGVDGYTF
TRBD1,TRBV6-5,.,TRBJ1-1,TGTGCCAGCAGTTCCCGGGACAGGGGGCTTAATGAAGCTTTCTTT,CASSSRDRGLNEAFF
.,TRBV7-2,.,TRBJ2-7,TGTGCCAGCAGCTTAGGGAGGGAAATTGGCTACGAGCAGTACTTC,CASSLGREIGYEQYF
.,TRBV2,.,TRBJ2-2,TGTGCCAGCAGTGCCCAGGGGTTGAACACCGGGGAGCTGTTTTTT,CASSAQGLNTGELFF
.,TRBV7-8,few,TRBJ1-3,TGTGCCAGCAGCTCCACACAGGGCTCCTCTGGAAACACCATATATTTT,CASSSTQGSSGNTIYF
.,TRBV7-2,.,TRBJ1-5,TGTGCCAGCAGCTTAGCCTATCAGCCCCAGCATTTT,CASSLAYQPQHF
.,TRBV29-1,.,TRBJ1-1,TGCAGCGTTGCGCAGGGAGGTGGGTTCATGAACACTGAAGCTTTCTTT,CSVAQGGGFMNTEAFF
.,TRBV19,.,TRBJ1-1,TGTGCCAGTACCCCCCAAATCCCGGTGACTGAAGCTTTCTTT,CASTPQIPVTEAFF
.,TRBV7-6,many,TRBJ2-5,TGTGCCAGCAGCTTACAGGGGGGAGGAGAGACCCAGTACTTC,CASSLQGGGETQYF
.,TRBV2,.,TRBJ1-6,TGTGCCAGCAGTGTTGATCGGGGATCTGATAATTCACCCCTCCACTTT,CASSVDRGSDNSPLHF
TRBD1,TRBV7-2,.,TRBJ1-5,TGTGCCAGCAGCACACAGGGGGTAGATCAGCCCCAGCATTTT,CASSTQGVDQPQHF
TRBD1,TRBV5-1,.,TRBJ1-3,TGCGCCAGCAGCTCCACCGGGACAGGGAGATCTGGAAACACCATATATTTT,CASSSTGTGRSGNTIYF
.,TRBV7-2,.,TRBJ2-3,TGTGCCAGCAGCTTAGTGGGCAGGCCCACAGATACGCAGTATTTT,CASSLVGRPTDTQYF
TRBD1,TRBV5-1,.,TRBJ1-3,TGCGCCAGCAGCCGCGGACAGGGATCTGGAAACACCATATATTTT,CASSRGQGSGNTIYF
TRBD1,TRBV5-1,.,TRBJ1-2,TGCGCCAGCAGCCTCGGGACAGGGGTCTATACTAACTATGGCTACACCTTC,CASSLGTGVYTNYGYTF
.,TRBV11-1,.,TRBJ2-5,TGTGCCAGCAGCCCCCGGACCAGAGCGGGAGAGACCCAGTACTTC,CASSPRTRAGETQYF
TRBD2,TRBV9,.,TRBJ2-5,TGTGCCAGCAGCGTAGGGGATAGCGGGAGCCAAGAGACCCAGTACTTC,CASSVGDSGSQETQYF
.,TRBV30,.,TRBJ1-3,TGTGCCTGGAGTGCCGCCCGACAGCCTTCTGGAAACACCATATATTTT,CAWSAARQPSGNTIYF
.,TRBV19,.,TRBJ1-5,TGTGCCAGTAGTGAGGGGGTCCAGGGGCCCCAGCATTTT,CASSEGVQGPQHF
.,TRBV4-1,.,TRBJ1-5,TGCGCCAGCAGCCAAGGCGGGGGAGCCGGCAATCAGCCCCAGCATTTT,CASSQGGGAGNQPQHF
.,TRBV4-2,.,TRBJ1-2,TGTGCCAGCAGCCGGGGACCGGGGGTTAACTATGGCTACACCTTC,CASSRGPGVNYGYTF
TRBD2,TRBV10-3,.,TRBJ2-3,TGTGCCATCAGGCCCACTAGCGACCGTGGAAGGGATACGCAGTATTTT,CAIRPTSDRGRDTQYF
TRBD1,TRBV6-5,.,TRBJ2-7,TGTGCCAGCAGCCCCGACAGGGGAAGCTACGAGCAGTACTTC,CASSPDRGSYEQYF
TRBD1,TRBV4-1,.,TRBJ2-7,TGCGCCAGCAGCCAAATCACAGGGGACTCCTACGAGCAGTACTTC,CASSQITGDSYEQYF
.,TRBV11-3,.,TRBJ1-1,TGTGCCAGCAGCTTCGACAGACACACTGAAGCTTTCTTT,CASSFDRHTEAFF
.,TRBV12-3/TRBV12-4,.,TRBJ2-7,TGTGCCAGCACCGAGGTCTTTACTGGCGAGCAGTACTTC,CASTEVFTGEQYF
TRBD1,TRBV13,.,TRBJ1-1,TGTGCCAGCAGCTTAGGTCCACGGGGACAGGGAGGGAACACTGAAGCTTTCTTT,CASSLGPRGQGGNTEAFF
.,TRBV5-1,.,TRBJ1-4,TGCGCCAGCAGCTTGGCGGGGGTCGAAAAACTGTTTTTT,CASSLAGVEKLFF
.,TRBV2,.,TRBJ2-7,TGTGCCAGCATCAAGACCAGGGTCTCCGAGCAGTACTTC,CASIKTRVSEQYF
.,TRBV7-2,.,TRBJ1-1,TGTGCCAGCAGCCCAAGAGGGCAGACGAACACTGAAGCTTTCTTT,CASSPRGQTNTEAFF
TRBD1,TRBV12-3/TRBV12-4,.,TRBJ1-1,TGTGCCAGCAGACAGGGGCCGGGGTCTGAAGCTTTCTTT,CASRQGPGSEAFF
.,TRBV3-1/TRBV3-2,.,TRBJ1-3,TGTGCCAGCAGCCCATCAAGGCTGGGGGCGCGGGGAAACACCATATATTTT,CASSPSRLGARGNTIYF
.,TRBV7-2,few,TRBJ2-7,TGTGCCAGCAGCTTAGACGGGACTGGCTCCTACGAGCAGTACTTC,CASSLDGTGSYEQYF
TRBD1,TRBV18,.,TRBJ1-2,TGTGCCAGCTCATGGGACAGGGGGTTCGATGGCTACACCTTC,CASSWDRGFDGYTF
TRBD1,TRBV5-4,.,TRBJ1-2,TGTGCCAGCAGCTTGGACAGGGGGATAAACTATGGCTACACCTTC,CASSLDRGINYGYTF
.,TRBV5-5,.,TRBJ2-7,TGTGCCAGCAGCCCCGACGGCACCTTTGGAGGGCAGTACTTC,CASSPDGTFGGQYF
.,TRBV12-2,once,TRBJ2-5,TGTGCAAGTCGTTCCCGGGCCGGGACTAGCGGTAAACCTGAAGAGACCCAGTACTTC,CASRSRAGTSGKPEETQYF
TRBD1,TRBV2,.,TRBJ2-6,TGTGCCAGCAGTTCGGGACAGGGGGCCGGGGCCAACGTCCTGACTTTC,CASSSGQGAGANVLTF
TRBD2,TRBV9,.,TRBJ2-1,TGTGCCAGCAGCGCCCCCGTGGGACTAAACTACAATGAGCAGTTCTTC,CASSAPVGLNYNEQFF
TRBD2,TRBV5-1,.,TRBJ2-1,TGCGCCAGCAGCTCTGAATCACTAGCGGGGGAGGGTGAGCAGTTCTTC,CASSSESLAGEGEQFF
.,TRBV9,.,TRBJ2-5,TGTGCCAGCAGCGCCCCCTCAGAGACCCAGTACTTC,CASSAPSETQYF
TRBD2,TRBV6-1,.,TRBJ2-6,TGTGCCAGCAGTGAGGTACGGGGGGTACTTTTACCTGGGGCCAACGTCCTGACTTTC,CASSEVRGVLLPGANVLTF
TRBD2,TRBV3-1/TRBV3-2,many,TRBJ2-5,TGTGCCAGCAGCCAAGAGGTTCGCTGGGAGCGGGGGGGCAAAGAGACCCAGTACTTC,CASSQEVRWERGGKETQYF
TRBD2,TRBV3-1/TRBV3-2,.,TRBJ2-1,TGTGCCAGCAGCCAAGATCCAGCGGGAGCCAATGAGCAGTTCTTC,CASSQDPAGANEQFF
TRBD2,TRBV5-5,.,TRBJ2-3,TGTGCCAGCAGCTTGCCCCGGACTAGCGGGTCCGATCATCCAGATACGCAGTATTTT,CASSLPRTSGSDHPDTQYF
TRBD1,TRBV3-1/TRBV3-2,.,TRBJ1-6,TGTGCCAGCAGCCAGCGGACAGGGAACTCACCCCTCCACTTT,CASSQRTGNSPLHF
TRBD2,TRBV5-1,.,TRBJ2-5,TGCGCCAGCAGCCTAGGGACTAGCGGGGTGTTGGCCCAGTACTTC,CASSLGTSGVLAQYF
TRBD2,TRBV11-2,.,TRBJ2-3,TGTGCCAGCAGCTCGGGACTAGCCACAGATACGCAGTATTTT,CASSSGLATDTQYF